What follows is one T cell receptor (beta chain) and its context. This sample is part of a study of blood T cell repertoires in COVID-19. Study background: Researchers got acute and convalescent COVID-19 samples from the United States, Italy and Spain.

Seattle cases were enrolled at active infection and followed longitudinally. This CDR3 comprises 15 residues. V shed 4 bases, J shed 7 bases, and the junction held 9 bases outside the gene matches. The germline V gene encodes CDR1 LNHDA and CDR2 SQIVND (reference sequence). The table came from immunoSEQ multiplex PCR; TCRdb's copy has only in-frame clones and leaves some out. The profile shows approximately 290,000 clones, about 80% of them singletons. The clonotype comes from a person aged 70 to 85 with COVID-19, enrolled during active disease. The sequenced material came from peripheral blood. J is TRBJ1-2 and V is TRBV19; 10 bases are a match to TRBD1. CDR3 nucleotide sequence: TGTGCCAGTAGTAACCAACGACAGGGGGCGTTTGGCTACACCTTC. This encodes CASSNQRQGAFGYTF.